This T cell receptor (beta chain) was sequenced in a study of cytomegalovirus exposure and HLA in healthy donors. General study findings and limits: TCR beta V- and J-gene trimming, according to a later analysis, was linked to a missense DCLRE1C variant. Reports showed the classifier diagnosing cytomegalovirus status with high specificity and sensitivity. It was assumed in the presence/absence analyses that sequencing depth was roughly uniform across donors.

Researchers ran the PCR with 60 Vbeta and 13 Jbeta primers. Libraries were prepared by immunoSEQ multiplex PCR; TCRdb keeps only in-frame clonotypes and omits some of them. The sample includes fewer than 30,000 clones. As to this clone: Its antigen is unidentified.

Sequencing used PBMCs. This receptor was obtained from a young man in good health and CMV-seronegative.

The CDR3 region is CASTLERGGNTIYF. CDR3 DNA: TGTGCCAGCACCTTGGAACGGGGAGGAAACACCATATATTTT. The V call is TRBV6-1, the J call TRBJ1-3; D unresolved. The V and J ends lost 7 bases and 4 bases respectively, with 14 bases between them. The V gene's germline CDR1 is MNHNS and CDR2 SASEGT. The CDR3 sequence is 14 residues long.